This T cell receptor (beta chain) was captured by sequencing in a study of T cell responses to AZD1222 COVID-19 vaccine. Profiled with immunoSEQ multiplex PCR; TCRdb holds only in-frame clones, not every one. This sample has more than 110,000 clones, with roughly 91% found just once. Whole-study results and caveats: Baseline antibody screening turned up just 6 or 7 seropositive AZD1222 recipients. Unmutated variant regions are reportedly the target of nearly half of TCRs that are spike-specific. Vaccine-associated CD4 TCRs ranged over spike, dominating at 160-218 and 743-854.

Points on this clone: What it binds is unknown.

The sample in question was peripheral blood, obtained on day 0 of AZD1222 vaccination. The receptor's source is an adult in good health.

The chain's CDR3 is CASTRAKSTDTQYF. CDR3 sequence (DNA): TGTGCCAGCACCCGAGCCAAGTCCACCGATACGCAGTATTTT. The rearrangement uses TRBV27 and TRBJ2-3; D remains ambiguous. The CDR3 is 14 amino acids. Germline CDR1 reads MNHEY; CDR2 reads SMNVEV (reference sequence). The V and J ends lost 7 bases and 6 bases respectively, with 17 bases between them.